Below, 13 T cell receptor beta chains from the same sample are listed, as sequenced in a study of shared clonotypes between healthy human individuals. The method was immunoSEQ multiplex PCR; TCRdb's version includes in-frame clones alone and lacks a portion of them. The sample lists more than 900,000 clones; roughly 74% were seen once. Sequenced material: memory CD4+ T cells from PBMCs. Subset denoted: CD45RA-negative fraction. Receptor source: a young man in good health. Some clones in this sample may be carry-over from other donors' samples.

The chain uses TRBV7-3 and TRBJ1-2; 9 bases fit TRBD1. The CDR3 totals 14 residues. Germline V CDR1 and CDR2: SGHTA, FQGTGA. J gave up 4 bases and V 5 bases, and 5 bases lay outside the gene matches. Here the CDR3 DNA reads TGTGCCAGCAGCCCGACAGGGGGAAGCTATGGCTACACCTTC. Translated, it gives CASSPTGGSYGYTF.

This clone was observed at least ten times. The chain is built from TRBV6-6 and TRBJ1-5; possibly TRBD1 for D (5 bases). V was trimmed by 5 bases and J by 3 bases, leaving 11 bases between them. In germline, CDR1 is MNHNY, CDR2 SVGAGI (reference sequence). The CDR3 runs 14 residues. In nucleotides, the CDR3 is TGTGCCAGCAGTACGGGACTCTTCAATCAGCCCCAGCATTTT. This encodes CASSTGLFNQPQHF.

This chain links TRBV10-2 with TRBJ2-2; a possible D gene is TRBD2 (5 bases). CDR3 length: 15 amino acids. Germline loops: CDR1 WSHSY, CDR2 SAAADI. Trimming cost V 9 bases and J 2 bases, with 16 bases left between them. This CDR3 reads CASSSPPTNTGELFF. The CDR3 nucleotides are TGCGCCAGTTCTAGCCCGCCAACTAACACCGGGGAGCTGTTTTTT.

The chain recombines TRBV25-1 with TRBJ1-5, with D unresolved. The CDR3 has 14 amino acids. Between the trimmed V and J ends, which lost 3 bases and 4 bases, there was a span of 10 bases. Germline V gene data show CDR1 as MGHDK and CDR2 as SYGVNS. The CDR3 loop reads CASSDYSLNQPQHF. The CDR3 nucleotides are TGTGCCAGCAGTGATTACAGCCTAAATCAGCCCCAGCATTTT.

The CDR3 loop reads CASSYSSHGWISGGVYTEAFF. The CDR3 nucleotides are TGTGCCAGCAGTTATTCCTCCCATGGATGGATTTCAGGGGGGGTCTACACTGAAGCTTTCTTT. V is TRBV28 and J is TRBJ1-1; 7 bases agree with TRBD1. The J segment lost 3 bases and the V segment lost 4 bases, leaving 26 bases of the junction unmatched. CDR1 is MDHEN and CDR2 is SYDVKM in the germline V gene. The CDR3 is 21 amino acids. The full variable domain, its missing parts supplied by reference TRBV28 and TRBJ1-1, is DVKVTQSSRYLVKRTGEKVFLECVQDMDHENMFWYRQDPGLGLRLIYFSYDVKMKEKGDIPEGYSVSREKKERFSLILESASTNQTSMYLCASSYSSHGWISGGVYTEAFFGQGTRLTVV.

The genes are TRBV5-1 and TRBJ2-1; 7 bases match TRBD2. Trimming cost V 4 bases and J 0 bases; bases outside gene matches: 7. The CDR3 spans 16 residues. Looked up from germline, CDR1 is SGHRS and CDR2 is YFSETQ. In DNA form, the CDR3 reads TGCGCCAGCAGCCGGGCGGGCGGGAGCTCCTACAATGAGCAGTTCTTC. Its translation is CASSRAGGSSYNEQFF.

This chain links TRBV10-3 with TRBJ2-1, with 8 bases identical to TRBD1. Germline loops: CDR1 ENHRY, CDR2 SYGVKD. This CDR3 has 15 residues. J was trimmed by 7 bases and V by 3 bases; bases with no gene match: 8. The CDR3 DNA reads TGTGCCATCAGTGACCCCCGCCACAGGGGGAATGAGCAGTTCTTC. Translated, it gives CAISDPRHRGNEQFF.

The rearrangement joins TRBV2 to TRBJ1-2, with TRBD1 matching over 7 bases. The CDR3 covers 16 residues. The germline gives CDR1 SNHLY, CDR2 FYNNEI. Germline trimming cut 6 bases from V and 4 bases from J; bases unmatched to any gene: 14. The CDR3 bases are TGTGCCAGCAGCGACACCGACAGGGATCGGAGCTATGGCTACACCTTC. Its translation: CASSDTDRDRSYGYTF.

The chain is built from TRBV5-1 and TRBJ2-1; the match to TRBD1 covers 9 bases. Trimming took 9 bases from V and 5 from J; bases not matched to a gene: 12. This CDR3 has 15 residues. CDR1 SGHRS and CDR2 YFSETQ come from the germline V gene. CDR3 in DNA: TGCGCCACGACAATCGGGACAGGGATCGACAATGAGCAGTTCTTC. Amino acid sequence: CATTIGTGIDNEQFF. Variable domain in full (rest from reference TRBV5-1 and TRBJ2-1): KAGVTQTPRYLIKTRGQQVTLSCSPISGHRSVSWYQQTPGQGLQFLFEYFSETQRNKGNFPGRFSGRQFSNSRSEMNVSTLELGDSALYLCATTIGTGIDNEQFFGPGTRLTVL.

This clone was picked up one time. The DNA for the CDR3 is TGTGCCAGCAGGCGACGACAGGGAAACACCGGGGAGCTGTTTTTT. It yields the protein CASRRRQGNTGELFF. The chain is built from TRBV6-5 and TRBJ2-2, with 7 nucleotides matching TRBD1. This CDR3 contains 15 residues. Trimming took 6 bases from V and 2 from J; bases not matched to a gene: 6. Per the germline V gene, CDR1 is MNHEY and CDR2 is SVGAGI.

The J gene is TRBJ2-1, the V gene TRBV5-1; 7 nucleotides align to TRBD1. Germline CDR1 is SGHRS and CDR2 is YFSETQ. J gave up 9 bases and V 4 bases, and 4 bases lay outside the gene matches. This CDR3 contains 12 residues. The CDR3 nucleotides read TGCGCCAGCAGCGCACAGGGGATTGAGCAGTTCTTC. It translates to CASSAQGIEQFF.

The J gene is TRBJ2-3, the V gene TRBV27; 9 bases line up with TRBD2. The V gene end was trimmed by 5 bases and the J gene end by 5 bases; junction bases not matched to a gene: 5. The CDR3 totals 14 residues. Germline lookup yields CDR1 MNHEY and CDR2 SMNVEV (reference sequence). For the CDR3, the DNA is TGTGCCAGCAGTATACGACTAGCGGTAGATACGCAGTATTTT. It specifies CASSIRLAVDTQYF.

Note on this clone: Other nucleotide sequences from this sample produce the same CDR3. V and J are TRBV28 and TRBJ2-7, with 9 bases aligning to TRBD2. The J segment lost 3 bases and the V segment lost 6 bases, leaving 12 bases of the junction unmatched. CDR1 is MDHEN, CDR2 SYDVKM, per germline. The CDR3 consists of 16 residues. The CDR3 spells CASSLGGAGGFYEQYF. The CDR3 DNA follows: TGTGCCAGCAGCTTAGGAGGAGCGGGAGGTTTCTACGAGCAGTACTTC.